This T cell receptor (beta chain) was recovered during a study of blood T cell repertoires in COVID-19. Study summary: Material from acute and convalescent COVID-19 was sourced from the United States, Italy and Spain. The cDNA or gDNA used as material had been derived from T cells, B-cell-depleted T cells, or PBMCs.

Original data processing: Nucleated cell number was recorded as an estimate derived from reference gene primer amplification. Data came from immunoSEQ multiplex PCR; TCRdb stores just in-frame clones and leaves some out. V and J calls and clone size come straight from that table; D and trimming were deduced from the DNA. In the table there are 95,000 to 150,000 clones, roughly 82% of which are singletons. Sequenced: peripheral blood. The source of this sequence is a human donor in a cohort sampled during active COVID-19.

The CDR3 sequence is CASSRGGEAEAFF. The CDR3 nucleotides read TGTGCCAGCAGCCGAGGGGGCGAGGCTGAAGCTTTCTTT. The rearrangement links TRBV5-4 to TRBJ1-1; 7 bases match TRBD1. CDR3 length equals 13 residues. Germline lookup yields CDR1 SGHNT and CDR2 YYREEE (reference sequence). Unmatched junction bases numbered 6, after V lost 4 bases and J lost 6 bases.